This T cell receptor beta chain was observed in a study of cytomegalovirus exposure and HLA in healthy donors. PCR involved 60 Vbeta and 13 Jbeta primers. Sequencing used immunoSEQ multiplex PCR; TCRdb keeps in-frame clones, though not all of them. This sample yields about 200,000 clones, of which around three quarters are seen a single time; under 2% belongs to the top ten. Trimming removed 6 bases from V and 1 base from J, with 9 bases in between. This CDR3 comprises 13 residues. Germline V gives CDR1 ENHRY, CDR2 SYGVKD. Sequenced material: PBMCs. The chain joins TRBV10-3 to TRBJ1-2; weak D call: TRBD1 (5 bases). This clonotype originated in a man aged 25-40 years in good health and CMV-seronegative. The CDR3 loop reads CAIRTDSNYGYTF. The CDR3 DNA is TGTGCCATCAGGACAGACAGTAACTATGGCTACACCTTC.